A single sample is the source of the 18 T cell receptor beta chains below, sequenced in a study of T cell responses to AZD1222 COVID-19 vaccine. The assay was immunoSEQ multiplex PCR, and TCRdb's table has in-frame clones only and misses some. The sample comprises around 99,000 clones, about 88% of which are singletons, and over 15% rests with the top ten. Sequencing was performed on peripheral blood, taken on day 0 of AZD1222 vaccination. The receptors were sampled from an adult in good health.

The chain has TRBV19 and TRBJ2-4; 10 positions match TRBD2. V shed 3 bases and J 1 base; nucleotides not matched to a gene: 6. Germline values: CDR1 LNHDA, CDR2 SQIVND (reference sequence). This CDR3 comprises 17 residues. The CDR3 is CASSMPSGREAKNIQYF. The CDR3 DNA reads as TGTGCCAGTAGTATGCCTAGCGGGAGAGAGGCCAAAAACATTCAGTACTTC.

The chain recombines TRBV10-1 with TRBJ2-1; 8 bases are shared with TRBD1. J lost 3 bases, V lost 5 bases, and 3 bases had no gene match. Germline V CDR1 and CDR2: WNHNN, SYGVQD (reference sequence). The CDR3 runs to 14 residues. The CDR3, as DNA: TGCGCCAGCAGTAAGGACAGGGACTACAATGAGCAGTTCTTC. Amino acids: CASSKDRDYNEQFF.

The chain is built from TRBV6-1 and TRBJ2-3; 13 bases agree with TRBD2. Trimming cost V 1 base and J 5 bases; bases outside gene matches: 12. The CDR3 runs to 19 residues. The germline V gene has CDR1 MNHNS and CDR2 SASEGT. CDR3 bases: TGTGCCAGCAGTGAAGTACTAGCGGGGGGGCGACCCGCCAGAGATACGCAGTATTTT. Encoded protein: CASSEVLAGGRPARDTQYF.

The table lists this clone with a count of one. CDR3 DNA: TGTGCCAGCAGCTGGCCCACAGGGGCGCATGGCTATGGCTACACCTTC. Translation gives CASSWPTGAHGYGYTF. The chain combines TRBV5-6 with TRBJ1-2, with 7 nucleotides matching TRBD1. V lost 3 bases, J lost 4 bases, and 12 bases stayed unmatched. Germline CDR1 SGHDT, CDR2 YYEEEE. The CDR3 length is 16 residues.

The rearrangement uses TRBV7-9 and TRBJ2-2, with D unresolved. Per the germline V gene, CDR1 is SEHNR and CDR2 is FQNEAQ (reference sequence). This CDR3 spans 14 amino acids. Trimming shortened V by 2 bases and J by 3 bases, and 7 bases separated the two germline ends. The CDR3 nucleotides read TGTGCCAGCAGCTTAATGGATTACACCGGGGAGCTGTTTTTT. Protein: CASSLMDYTGELFF.

This chain uses TRBV5-1 with TRBJ2-3; 8 bases are a match to TRBD1. In germline, CDR1 is SGHRS, CDR2 YFSETQ. The junction had 9 bases not matched to a gene; V was cut back by 1 base and J by 2 bases. CDR3 length equals 17 residues. CDR3 DNA: TGCGCCAGCAGCTTGACGAACAGGGGGTCAACCACAGATACGCAGTATTTT. Its translation is CASSLTNRGSTTDTQYF. The full variable domain, with the rest looked up from reference TRBV5-1 and TRBJ2-3, is KAGVTQTPRYLIKTRGQQVTLSCSPISGHRSVSWYQQTPGQGLQFLFEYFSETQRNKGNFPGRFSGRQFSNSRSEMNVSTLELGDSALYLCASSLTNRGSTTDTQYFGPGTRLTVL.

This clone was seen once. The chain employs TRBV24-1 and TRBJ1-6, with D perhaps matching TRBD1 (5 bases). This CDR3 comprises 18 residues. V lost 2 bases to trimming and J lost 7 bases, with 20 bases between them. Germline V gene data show CDR1 as KGHDR and CDR2 as SFDVKD. The CDR3, as DNA: TGTGCCACCAGTGATTACGAGCAGGGCCCTTGTCGAAATTCACCCCTCCACTTT. This codes for CATSDYEQGPCRNSPLHF.

The gene calls are TRBV9 and TRBJ2-2; TRBD1 is a possible D gene (6 bases). The CDR3 covers 14 residues. Trimming left V 2 bases short and J 4 bases short, with 9 bases between. Germline CDR1 and CDR2: SGDLS and YYNGEE. CDR3 in DNA: TGTGCCAGCAGCGTTAACAGGGTCACCGGGGAGCTGTTTTTT. The encoded protein is CASSVNRVTGELFF.

The J gene is TRBJ2-1, the V gene TRBV5-1; a weak D match, TRBD1 (6 bases). The length of the CDR3 is 18 residues. Germline-derived CDR1 and CDR2 are SGHRS and YFSETQ. With 4 bases removed from V and 5 bases from J, the gap between germline ends came to 25 bases. The CDR3 DNA is TGCGCCAGCAGCCCAAGCCTCCAGGGGTATAGGGACGACAATGAGCAGTTCTTC. It translates to CASSPSLQGYRDDNEQFF. Filled out from reference TRBV5-1 and TRBJ2-1, the complete variable domain reads KAGVTQTPRYLIKTRGQQVTLSCSPISGHRSVSWYQQTPGQGLQFLFEYFSETQRNKGNFPGRFSGRQFSNSRSEMNVSTLELGDSALYLCASSPSLQGYRDDNEQFFGPGTRLTVL.

The chain combines TRBV9 with TRBJ2-2; 8 positions match TRBD2. Germline V gene sequence: CDR1 SGDLS, CDR2 YYNGEE. The V gene end was trimmed by 4 bases and the J gene end by 0 bases; junction bases not matched to a gene: 14. CDR3 size: 19 residues. The CDR3 region is CASSPRGGGRVSNTGELFF. CDR3 coding DNA: TGTGCCAGCAGCCCTCGGGGCGGGGGGCGCGTGTCGAACACCGGGGAGCTGTTTTTT.

This chain joins TRBV11-2 and TRBJ2-1; D is perhaps TRBD2 (5 bases). The ends were cut back, 5 bases at V and 2 bases at J, with 10 bases in the middle. Germline V gives CDR1 SGHAT, CDR2 FQNNGV. This CDR3 comprises 14 residues. The CDR3 nucleotides read TGTGCCAGCAGCCCACTAGGTCCCTACAATGAGCAGTTCTTC. Translation gives CASSPLGPYNEQFF.

The V call is TRBV24-1, the J call TRBJ1-4; no clear D. This CDR3 spans 17 amino acids. V was pared by 1 base and J by 0 bases, with 11 bases between. Germline-derived CDR1 and CDR2 are KGHDR and SFDVKD. The CDR3 region has the DNA TGTGCCACCAGTGATTTTGGGCCCCGGTCAACTAATGAAAAACTGTTTTTT. Amino acids: CATSDFGPRSTNEKLFF.

CDR3 region: CASSLAGGDRNQPQHF. The CDR3 DNA reads TGTGCCAGCAGCTTAGCGGGGGGAGATCGCAATCAGCCCCAGCATTTT. This sequence joins TRBV7-6 and TRBJ1-5; a possible D gene is TRBD1 (5 bases). Between the trimmed V and J ends, which lost 0 bases and 2 bases, there was a span of 11 bases. Germline lookup yields CDR1 SGHVS and CDR2 FNYEAQ. The CDR3 is made up of 16 amino acids. The full variable domain, rest sourced from reference TRBV7-6 and TRBJ1-5, is GAGVSQSPRYKVTKRGQDVALRCDPISGHVSLYWYRQALGQGPEFLTYFNYEAQQDKSGLPNDRFSAERPEGSISTLTIQRTEQRDSAMYRCASSLAGGDRNQPQHFGDGTRLSIL.

This clone was seen a few times. The rearrangement uses TRBV7-2 and TRBJ2-7; the match to TRBD2 covers 9 bases. CDR3 length equals 15 residues. V lost 5 bases to trimming and J lost 4 bases; unmatched junction nucleotides: 9. Germline V gives CDR1 SGHTA, CDR2 FQGNSA. The CDR3 DNA reads TGTGCCAGCAGCAGCGGGGGGAAGGGGGTTTACGAGCAGTACGTC. It specifies CASSSGGKGVYEQYV.

This clone has only one observation. The chain employs TRBV3-1 (or the pseudogene TRBV3-2) and TRBJ2-3; D might be TRBD2 (6 bases). Trimming removed 2 bases from V and 0 bases from J, with 12 bases in between. This CDR3 contains 16 residues. CDR1 is LGHDT and CDR2 is YNNKEL in the germline V gene (reference sequence). The CDR3 loop reads CASSQPLAPSTDTQYF. Here the CDR3 DNA reads TGTGCCAGCAGCCAACCCCTAGCGCCAAGCACAGATACGCAGTATTTT.

The chain couples TRBV9 to TRBJ1-5; the D gene is possibly TRBD1 (6 bases). The germline gives CDR1 SGDLS, CDR2 YYNGEE. The CDR3 totals 14 residues. Trimming removed 7 bases at V and 5 bases at J, with 16 bases between. The chain's CDR3 is CASGGAGLYQPQHF. CDR3 bases: TGTGCCAGCGGGGGGGCAGGGTTGTATCAGCCCCAGCATTTT.

The rearrangement links TRBV2 to TRBJ1-1; TRBD1 agrees at 7 bases. The CDR3 covers 14 residues. After removal of 2 bases from V and 0 bases from J, the junction contained 0 bases not matched to a gene. Germline loops: CDR1 SNHLY, CDR2 FYNNEI. CDR3 nucleotides: TGTGCCAGCAGTGAAACAGGGGTGAACACTGAAGCTTTCTTT. It codes for CASSETGVNTEAFF.

About this clone: Different DNA sequences within this sample yield the same CDR3. This chain connects TRBV29-1 to TRBJ1-4; 9 bases agree with TRBD1. The CDR3 spans 13 residues. With 3 bases clipped from V and 7 bases from J, the junction kept 3 bases outside the gene matches. Germline V CDR1 and CDR2: SQVTM, ANQGSEA. The CDR3 loop is CSVEGQGGEKLFF. Written as DNA, the CDR3 is TGCAGCGTTGAGGGACAGGGCGGTGAAAAACTGTTTTTT.